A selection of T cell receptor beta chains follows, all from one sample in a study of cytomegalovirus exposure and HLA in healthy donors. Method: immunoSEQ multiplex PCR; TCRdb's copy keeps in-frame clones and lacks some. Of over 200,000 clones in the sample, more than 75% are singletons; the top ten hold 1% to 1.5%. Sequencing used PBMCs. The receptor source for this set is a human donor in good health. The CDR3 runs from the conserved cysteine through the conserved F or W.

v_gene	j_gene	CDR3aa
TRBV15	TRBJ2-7	CATIPPGQFYEQYF
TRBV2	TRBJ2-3	CASSEQGGTQYF
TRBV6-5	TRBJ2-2	CASIRASGSTGELFF
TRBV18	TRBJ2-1	CASSPGRDNEQFF
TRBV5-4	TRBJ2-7	CASSADGRDYEQYF
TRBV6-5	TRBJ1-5	CASGAVDNQPQHF
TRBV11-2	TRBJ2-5	CASSLAGTSGSLWETQYF
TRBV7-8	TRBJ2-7	CASSLETGTGYEQYF
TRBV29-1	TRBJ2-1	CSVSELAGNEQFF
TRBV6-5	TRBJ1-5	CASSYGRTGGQPQHF
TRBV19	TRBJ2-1	CASSAGSLLASVLNEQFF
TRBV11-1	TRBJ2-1	CASSRGTSRNEQFF
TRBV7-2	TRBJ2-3	CASSLAIAGTGADTQYF
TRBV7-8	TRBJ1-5	CASSLAAGDQPQHF
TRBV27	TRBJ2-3	CASRTSLAGVADTQYF
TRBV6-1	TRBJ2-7	CASSDPGLAGGILSYEQYF
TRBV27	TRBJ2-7	CASSRELWGSSYEQYF
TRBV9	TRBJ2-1	CASSARLAGTNEQFF
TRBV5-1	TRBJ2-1	CASGTSGTNEQFF
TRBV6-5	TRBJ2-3	CASTRQGTDTQYF
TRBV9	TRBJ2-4	CASSSRVAGDINIQYF
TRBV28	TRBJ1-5	CASSSPGIINQPQHF
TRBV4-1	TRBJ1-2	CASSQERQSYGYTF
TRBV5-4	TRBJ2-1	CASSDRIAGTEQFF
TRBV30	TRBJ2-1	CAWSLDLGAAYNEQFF
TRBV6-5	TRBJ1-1	CASSYRDWNTEAFF
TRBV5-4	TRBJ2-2	CASSLAGDRLLNTGELFF
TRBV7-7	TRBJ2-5	CASSLGTSGTETQYF
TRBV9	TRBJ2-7	CASSVGTGQYEQYF
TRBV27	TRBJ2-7	CASSLIIQGASSYEQYF
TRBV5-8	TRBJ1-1	CASSIGQGAWTEAFF
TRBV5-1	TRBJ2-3	CASSLGAAGEGHTQYF
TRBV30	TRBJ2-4	CAWKMGTSKYRGKNIQYF
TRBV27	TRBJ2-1	CASSSYQWRDEQFF
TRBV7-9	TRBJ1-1	CASSPLGTNTEAFF
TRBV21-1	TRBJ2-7	CASSNKIRETTYEQYF
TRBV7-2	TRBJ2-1	CASSLDRASNNEQFF
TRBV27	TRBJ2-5	CASSLVSQGETQYF
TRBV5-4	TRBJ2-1	CASSLEGNRGYNEQFF
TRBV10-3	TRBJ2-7	CAIRLGGSSYEQYF
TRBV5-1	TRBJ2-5	CASSLGGGKETQYF
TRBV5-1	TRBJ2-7	CASSFLAGGTYEQYF
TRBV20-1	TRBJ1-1	CSAPEGTEAFF
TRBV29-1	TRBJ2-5	CSVGAGGRQTQYF
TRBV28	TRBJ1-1	CASRTEDTNTEAFF
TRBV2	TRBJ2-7	CASGPRTGAYEQYF
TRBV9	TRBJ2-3	CASSVTGLIDTQYF
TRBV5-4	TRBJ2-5	CASPEWVAGGPGETQYF
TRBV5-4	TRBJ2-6	CASSYDRGSAGANVLTF
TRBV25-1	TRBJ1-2	CASSESLQTTNYGYTF
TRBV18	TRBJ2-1	CASSPPLGTSGSVEQFF
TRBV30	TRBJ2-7	CALIRQGPYEQYF